This T cell receptor (beta chain) was obtained from a study of radiation and T cells in renal cell carcinoma. Only in-frame clones appear in the TCRdb table, and some are missing; sequencing was by immunoSEQ multiplex PCR. The repertoire includes roughly 58,000 clones, 60% to 85% of them detected once, and about 6.3% sits in the top ten. V dropped 1 base and J dropped 3; count of bases not matched to a gene: 3. The CDR3 is made up of 15 amino acids. Germline assignment: CDR1 MNHNS and CDR2 SASEGT. Time point described: blood 4 weeks post-SBRT, at nephrectomy. Treatment specified: 15 Gy SBRT to primary tumor, nephrectomy 4 weeks later. Nephrectomy followed 15 Gy stereotactic body radiation by 4 weeks. Blood was sampled at baseline, 2 weeks and 4 weeks after SBRT. This renal cell carcinoma was of the clear cell type.

Here the sequenced sample was blood, taken from a patient whose treatment included radiotherapy and nephrectomy. This sequence was found in a man between 60 and 70 years old with renal cell carcinoma. This chain uses TRBV6-1 with TRBJ2-5; 9 bases line up with TRBD2. The CDR3 sequence: CASSEGRLAEETQYF. CDR3 bases: TGTGCCAGCAGTGAAGGAAGACTAGCGGAAGAGACCCAGTACTTC.